This T cell receptor (beta chain) derives from a study of blood T cell repertoires in COVID-19. Measured with immunoSEQ multiplex PCR; TCRdb has only the in-frame clones, and not every one. The sample comprises under 80,000 clones, around 89% of which are singletons, and more than 6.5% rests with the top ten. Germline V CDR1 and CDR2: SGDLS, YYNGEE. Trimming cost V 0 bases and J 10 bases, with 14 bases left between them. The CDR3 has 15 amino acids. Sequencing was carried out using peripheral blood. The chain is built from TRBV9 and TRBJ1-6, with D possibly matching TRBD1 (6 bases). The TCR was taken from an elderly woman with active COVID-19. The CDR3 sequence: CASSVEPRGESPLHF. In DNA, the CDR3 is TGTGCCAGCAGCGTAGAGCCCAGGGGAGAATCACCCCTCCACTTT.